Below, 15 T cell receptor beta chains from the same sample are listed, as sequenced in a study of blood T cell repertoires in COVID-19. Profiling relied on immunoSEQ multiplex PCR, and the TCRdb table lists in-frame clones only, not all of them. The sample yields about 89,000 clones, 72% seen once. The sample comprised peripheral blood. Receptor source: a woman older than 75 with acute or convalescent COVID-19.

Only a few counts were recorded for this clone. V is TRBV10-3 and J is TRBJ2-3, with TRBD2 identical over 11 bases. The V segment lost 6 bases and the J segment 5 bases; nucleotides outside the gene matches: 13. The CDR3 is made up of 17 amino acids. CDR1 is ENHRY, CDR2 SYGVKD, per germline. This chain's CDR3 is CAISDSLSGGAIDTQYF. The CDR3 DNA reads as TGTGCCATCAGCGACTCCCTTAGCGGGGGGGCAATAGATACGCAGTATTTT.

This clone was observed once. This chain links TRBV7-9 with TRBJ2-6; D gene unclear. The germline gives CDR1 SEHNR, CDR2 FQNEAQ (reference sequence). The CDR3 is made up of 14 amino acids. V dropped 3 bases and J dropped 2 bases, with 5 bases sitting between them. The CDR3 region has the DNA TGTGCCAGCAGCTTTCAGGCTGGGGCCAACGTCCTGACTTTC. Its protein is CASSFQAGANVLTF.

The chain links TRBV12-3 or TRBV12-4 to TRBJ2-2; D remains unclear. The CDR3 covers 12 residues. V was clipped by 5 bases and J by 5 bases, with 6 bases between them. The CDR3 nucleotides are TGTGCCAGCAGTCCCAGGACCGGGGAGCTGTTTTTT. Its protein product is CASSPRTGELFF.

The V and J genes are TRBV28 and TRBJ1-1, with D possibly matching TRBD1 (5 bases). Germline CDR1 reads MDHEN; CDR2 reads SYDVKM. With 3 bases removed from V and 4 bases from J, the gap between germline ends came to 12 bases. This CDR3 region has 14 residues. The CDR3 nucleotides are TGTGCCAGCAGTTTGGGAGGGGCCGGCACTGAAGCTTTCTTT. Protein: CASSLGGAGTEAFF.

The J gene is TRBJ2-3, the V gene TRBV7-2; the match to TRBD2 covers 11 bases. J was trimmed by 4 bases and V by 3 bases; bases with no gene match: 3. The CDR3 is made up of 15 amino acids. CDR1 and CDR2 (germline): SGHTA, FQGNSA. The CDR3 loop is CASSFQLAGADTQYF. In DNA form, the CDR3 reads TGTGCCAGCAGCTTTCAACTAGCGGGGGCAGATACGCAGTATTTT.

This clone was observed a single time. CDR3: CASSISQGSYGYTF. In DNA form, the CDR3 reads TGTGCCAGTAGTATTTCACAGGGTAGCTATGGCTACACCTTC. The chain has TRBV19 and TRBJ1-2; possibly TRBD1 for D (6 bases). The germline CDR1 and CDR2 sequences are LNHDA and SQIVND (reference sequence). The CDR3 sequence is 14 residues long. Trimming removed 3 bases from V and 4 bases from J, with 12 bases in between.

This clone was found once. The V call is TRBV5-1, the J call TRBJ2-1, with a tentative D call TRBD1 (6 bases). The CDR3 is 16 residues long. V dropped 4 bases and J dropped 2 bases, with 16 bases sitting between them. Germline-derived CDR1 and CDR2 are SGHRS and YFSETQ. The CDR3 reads CASSPGARGTYNEQFF. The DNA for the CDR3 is TGCGCCAGCAGCCCCGGGGCCAGGGGAACCTACAATGAGCAGTTCTTC.

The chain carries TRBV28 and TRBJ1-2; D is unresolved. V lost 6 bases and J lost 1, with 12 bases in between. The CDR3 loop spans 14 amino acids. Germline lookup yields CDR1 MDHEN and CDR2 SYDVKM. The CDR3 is CASSSGSINYGYTF. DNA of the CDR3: TGTGCCAGCAGCAGCGGTAGTATTAACTATGGCTACACCTTC.

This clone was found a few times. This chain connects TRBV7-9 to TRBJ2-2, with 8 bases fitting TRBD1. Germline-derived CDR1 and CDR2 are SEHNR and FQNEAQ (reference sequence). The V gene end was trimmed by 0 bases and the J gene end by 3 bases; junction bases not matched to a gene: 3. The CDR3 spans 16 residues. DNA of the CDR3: TGTGCCAGCAGCTTAGCCCGCAGGGGGCACACCGGGGAGCTGTTTTTT. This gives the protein CASSLARRGHTGELFF. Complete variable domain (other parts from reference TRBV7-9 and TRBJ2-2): DTGVSQNPRHKITKRGQNVTFRCDPISEHNRLYWYRQTLGQGPEFLTYFQNEAQLEKSRLLSDRFSAERPKGSFSTLEIQRTEQGDSAMYLCASSLARRGHTGELFFGEGSRLTVL.

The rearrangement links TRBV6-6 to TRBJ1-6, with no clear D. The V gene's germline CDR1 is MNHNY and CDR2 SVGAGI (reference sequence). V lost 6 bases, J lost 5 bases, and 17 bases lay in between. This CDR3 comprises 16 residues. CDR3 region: CASRPPMGRNNSPLHF. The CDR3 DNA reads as TGTGCCAGCAGGCCGCCGATGGGCAGGAATAATTCACCCCTCCACTTT.

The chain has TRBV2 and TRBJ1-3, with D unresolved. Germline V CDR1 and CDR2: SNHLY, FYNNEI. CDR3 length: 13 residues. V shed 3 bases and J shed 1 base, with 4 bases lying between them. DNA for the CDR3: TGTGCCAGCAGTGAGAGTTCTGGAAACACCATATATTTT. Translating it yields CASSESSGNTIYF. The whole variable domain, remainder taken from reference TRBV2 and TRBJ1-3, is EPEVTQTPSHQVTQMGQEVILRCVPISNHLYFYWYRQILGQKVEFLVSFYNNEISEKSEIFDDQFSVERPDGSNFTLKIRSTKLEDSAMYFCASSESSGNTIYFGEGSWLTVV.

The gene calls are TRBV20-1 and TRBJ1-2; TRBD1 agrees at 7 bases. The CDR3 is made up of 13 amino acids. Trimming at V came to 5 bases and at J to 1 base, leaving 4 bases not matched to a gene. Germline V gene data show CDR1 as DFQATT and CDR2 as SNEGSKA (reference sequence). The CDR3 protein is CSARGTVNYGYTF. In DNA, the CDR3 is TGCAGTGCTCGTGGGACAGTTAACTATGGCTACACCTTC.

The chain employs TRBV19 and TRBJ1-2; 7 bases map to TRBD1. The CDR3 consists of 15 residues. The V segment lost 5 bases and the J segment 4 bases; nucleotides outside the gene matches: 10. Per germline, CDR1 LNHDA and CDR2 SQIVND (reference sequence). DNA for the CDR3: TGTGCCAGTAGTCCCCCGGGACAGCAATTCTATGGCTACACCTTC. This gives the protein CASSPPGQQFYGYTF.

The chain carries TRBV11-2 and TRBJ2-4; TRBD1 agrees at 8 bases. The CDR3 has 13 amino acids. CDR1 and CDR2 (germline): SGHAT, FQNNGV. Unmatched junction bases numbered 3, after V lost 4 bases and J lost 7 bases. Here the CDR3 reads CASSSTGANIQYF. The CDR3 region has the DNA TGTGCCAGCAGCTCGACAGGGGCGAACATTCAGTACTTC.

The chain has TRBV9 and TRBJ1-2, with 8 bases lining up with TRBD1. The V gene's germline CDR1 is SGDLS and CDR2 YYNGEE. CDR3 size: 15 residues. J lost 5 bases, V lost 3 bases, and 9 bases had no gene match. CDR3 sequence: CASSARTGGDYGYTF. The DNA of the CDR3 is TGTGCCAGCAGCGCACGAACAGGGGGTGATTATGGCTACACCTTC. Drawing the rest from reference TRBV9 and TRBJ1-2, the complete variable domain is DSGVTQTPKHLITATGQRVTLRCSPRSGDLSVYWYQQSLDQGLQFLIQYYNGEERAKGNILERFSAQQFPDLHSELNLSSLELGDSALYFCASSARTGGDYGYTFGSGTRLTVV.